Listed here is a single TCR beta chain. Its antigen remains unidentified. Here immunoSEQ multiplex PCR was the method, and the copy in TCRdb shows in-frame clones only, minus some. The sample holds over 2,000,000 clones; 80% to 95% are singletons and the top ten take more than 1.5%. Looked up from germline, CDR1 is MNHNS and CDR2 is SASEGT. The V and J ends lost 4 bases and 2 bases respectively, with 12 bases between them. The CDR3 is 15 amino acids. The sample belongs to a study of shared clonotypes between healthy human individuals. Study results and caveats: Generally, estimated richness proved larger in naive subsets than it did in memory subsets.

Only CD45RO-negative cells positively selected for CCR7 counted as naive CD8 cells, so terminally differentiated effector memory CD45RA+ cells were excluded. The rearrangement uses TRBV6-1 and TRBJ1-5; tentative D call: TRBD1 (5 bases). The sequence was collected from a man younger than 35 in good health. Some clones in this sample may be carry-over from other donors' samples. Sequencing was performed on naive CD8+ T cells from PBMCs. As DNA, the CDR3 is TGTGCCAGCAGTGCAGGACACCACCGCAATCAGCCCCAGCATTTT. Its translation is CASSAGHHRNQPQHF.